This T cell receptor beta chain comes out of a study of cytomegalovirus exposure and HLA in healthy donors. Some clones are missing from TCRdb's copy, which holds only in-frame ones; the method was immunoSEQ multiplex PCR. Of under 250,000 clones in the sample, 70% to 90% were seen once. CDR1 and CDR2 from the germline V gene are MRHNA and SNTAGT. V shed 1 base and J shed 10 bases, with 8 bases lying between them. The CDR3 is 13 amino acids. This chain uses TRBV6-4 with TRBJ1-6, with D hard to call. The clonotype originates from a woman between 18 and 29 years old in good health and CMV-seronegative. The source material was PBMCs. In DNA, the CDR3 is TGTGCCAGCAGTGACTTGGAGGGCTCACCCCTCCACTTT. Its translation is CASSDLEGSPLHF.